This T cell receptor (beta chain) came from a study of T cells in Graves' hyperthyroidism and ophthalmopathy (dated by TCRdb to the late 2010s). Regarding the complete study: Peripheral blood was sampled at the time of initial diagnosis, prior to any treatment. A discovery cohort of about a hundred patients, approximately 45 with Graves' ophthalmopathy and approximately 57 with stable Graves' hyperthyroidism, was used to find distinguishing TCR V-J signatures. After sampling, hyperthyroidism patients received methimazole starting at 30 mg daily, and ophthalmopathy patients received high-dose intravenous methylprednisolone. Prospective prediction of ophthalmopathy was tested in an independent validation cohort of fewer than 20 hyperthyroidism patients and some 17 patients who later progressed to ophthalmopathy. For training and testing, the 95 to 100 patients in the discovery cohort were randomly divided in a 7:3 ratio. According to the paper, TCR Vbeta CDR3 sequencing was carried out on 135 peripheral blood samples, which came from fewer than 50 ophthalmopathy, approximately 78 hyperthyroidism and about 17 progressor patients. In six Graves' hyperthyroidism patients, the study also compared T-cell repertoires from thyroid tissue with T-cell repertoires from blood.

Germline trimming: 10 bases from V, 2 bases from J; junction bases outside gene matches: 9. Sequences LNHDA (CDR1) and SQIVND (CDR2) are obtained from the germline V gene (reference sequence). From the cysteine through the phenylalanine, the CDR3 covers 14 amino acids. Just CDR3 DNA is preserved here, 42 bases in frame from base 1. Beyond this particular receptor, the publication reports: No statistical method was used to set the sample size in advance, and investigators knew the group allocation. Ophthalmopathy was separated from stable hyperthyroidism by a 13 V-J signature model, with 87.88% sensitivity and 81% to 82% specificity obtained in cross-validation and 80%/75% obtained in testing. In validation, progression to ophthalmopathy was predicted by the model with nearly 71% sensitivity and around 75% specificity, a median of about 6 months before onset. Blood samples also contained most of the expanded thyroid clonotypes (frequency above 0.001), which suggests that blood repertoires may reflect thyroid immune responses.

TCR beta CDR3 regions were amplified from RNA transcripts. A first-round RT-PCR of the TCR CDR3 used the HTBI primer set with the Qiagen OneStep RT-PCR kit. A second multiplex PCR round built the libraries, followed by size selection and purification. Libraries were sequenced paired-end with 100 bp reads on an Illumina HiSeq2000. On the study's bioinformatics: SOAPnuke was used to process the raw data, removing reads that contained adapters or uncalled bases, had a mean Phred below 15, or lacked an exact match to the constant primer or identifier. COPE v1.2.5 was used to merge the high-quality paired reads, and each unique nucleotide sequence was defined as a clonotype. MiTCR v1.1 was used to align the clonotypes against IMGT TRBV, TRBD and TRBJ reference segments. The analysis included only V-J combinations with a frequency above 0.0001, which together covered 98% to 99.2% of the repertoires. A TCS score was defined as the ratio between F50 (clonal expansion) and ExV (chaos), using BLOSUM62-based TCRdist between CDR3 peptides within each V-J. Welch's t-statistics and random forest reduced 500 to 650 V-J features to 13, which were used in a naive Bayes classifier (R e1071). Clones were called with MiXCR by TCRdb after fastp trimmed the public reads at Q25, and only in-frame beta chains were retained. Duplicate CDR3 protein sequences are folded into a single record with the most common DNA and genes. These V and J calls originate from TCRdb's pipeline instead of the authors' own analysis. Counted in this sample were about 640,000 distinct CDR3 sequences; 20% to 25% of them appeared once. Clones ranked in the top ten supply 34% of the sample.

Remarks on this clonotype: No antigen is known for it. Within one base of it there is no much larger clone, and no base qualities were kept.

Ophthalmopathy patients had moderately to severely active disease, with a Clinical Activity Score of 3 or more, a NOSPECS grade of 4 or more, and a disease duration of less than 3 months. Patients with uncontrolled infections, other autoimmune diseases, pregnancy or lactation were excluded. Diagnoses relied on clinical symptoms, serum thyroxine and TRAb, thyroid ultrasound and orbital computed tomography. Ficoll-Paque density gradient centrifugation was used to isolate PBMCs from 9.5 to 10 ml of fresh peripheral blood. Total RNA was extracted using Trizol reagent, and RNA quality was assessed on an Agilent 2100 Bioanalyzer.

The clonotype comes from a man in his thirties or forties with Graves' ophthalmopathy. The sequenced sample was blood. The chain links TRBV19 with TRBJ1-2, and TRBD1 matches 8 of the central bases. The nucleotide sequence reads as follows: TGTGCCACGGCCAAGACAGGGGTAAACTATGGCTACACCTTC. It codes for CATAKTGVNYGYTF.